These T cell receptor beta chains were read from a single sample in a study of CD8 T cells in ankylosing spondylitis. TCRdb analysed the 5' RACE reads with MiXCR anew, one entry per CDR3 protein. This sample has 300,000 to 350,000 distinct CDR3 sequences, with around 21% found just once. The sample was blood, either unsorted or a sorted T cell fraction (not recorded which). These receptors were collected from a female donor with ankylosing spondylitis or in good health (not recorded which). Both conserved end residues are part of each CDR3. Each record gives: D gene, V gene, clone size, J gene, CDR3 DNA, CDR3 protein. A D gene is named only where the DNA matches it firmly. Part of the rows lack a size; the others show once, few, many or a class for expanded clones.

-	TRBV10-3	few	TRBJ1-2	TGTGCCATCACGCCGGGGACAAGAGATGGCTACACCTTC	CAITPGTRDGYTF
TRBD2	TRBV19	few	TRBJ2-4	TGTGCCAGTAGTCCGTCCCCGAGCGGGAGCGGGGCCAAAAACATTCAGTACTTC	CASSPSPSGSGAKNIQYF
TRBD2	TRBV20-1	few	TRBJ2-3	TGCAGTGCTAGAGATCTAGCGCTAGCGGGCCCGGGAGATACGCAGTATTTT	CSARDLALAGPGDTQYF
-	TRBV20-1	once	TRBJ1-2	TGCAGTGCTAGAGATCAACCTGTGTCGCTCTATGGCTACACCTTC	CSARDQPVSLYGYTF
TRBD2	TRBV20-1	few	TRBJ2-2	TGCAGTGCTAGAGACCCTAAACGGGGGGAGATTGACGGGGAGCTGTTTTTT	CSARDPKRGEIDGELFF
-	TRBV20-1	many	TRBJ2-3	TGCAGTGCTAGCTCGGGGGACGGCACAGATACGCAGTATTTT	CSASSGDGTDTQYF
-	TRBV27	few	TRBJ2-5	TGTGCCAGCAGGAGGGCAGGGGCAGAGACCCAGTACTTC	CASRRAGAETQYF
-	TRBV20-1	-	TRBJ2-7	TGCAGTGCCACCCCTGAGGGGCCCTACGAGCAGTACTTC	CSATPEGPYEQYF
-	TRBV11-2	-	TRBJ1-6	TGTGCCAGCAGTCGGGACTCAAATTCACCCCTCCACTTT	CASSRDSNSPLHF
-	TRBV10-3	-	TRBJ1-6	TGTGCCATCAGTGAGTCGAGCGTTTCACCCCTCCACTTT	CAISESSVSPLHF
-	TRBV29-1	few	TRBJ2-3	TGCAGCGCCTTTCTCGGGGGATCTAGCACAGATACGCAGTATTTT	CSAFLGGSSTDTQYF
-	TRBV6-4	few	TRBJ1-1	TGTGCCAGCAGTGACTCCGGCAGGAACACTGAAGCTTTCTTT	CASSDSGRNTEAFF
TRBD2	TRBV20-1	-	TRBJ2-7	TGCAGTGCTAGAGATTGGGCGGGAGGGCCCTACGAGCAGTACTTC	CSARDWAGGPYEQYF
-	TRBV5-1	many	TRBJ2-7	TGCGCCAGCAGCTTGACGAGGCAAACCTACGAGCAGTACTTC	CASSLTRQTYEQYF
-	TRBV12-3/TRBV12-4	few	TRBJ2-2	TGTGCCAGCAGTTTAGGAGGGGAAACCGGGGAGCTGTTTTTT	CASSLGGETGELFF
-	TRBV5-1	-	TRBJ2-1	TGCGCCAGCCGCCGGGCGGGGCCCAATGAGCAGTTCTTC	CASRRAGPNEQFF
-	TRBV12-3/TRBV12-4	few	TRBJ1-5	TGTGCCAGCAGCTATCCTCCCGGGACACTAGAAATGCCCCAGCATTTT	CASSYPPGTLEMPQHF
TRBD1	TRBV12-3/TRBV12-4	many	TRBJ2-1	TGTGCCAGCACCCAAGGGACAGACTACAATGAGCAGTTCTTC	CASTQGTDYNEQFF
-	TRBV9	-	TRBJ2-7	TGTGCCAGCAGTCCCGGACTGCTGAATGAATACGAGCAGTACTTC	CASSPGLLNEYEQYF
TRBD2	TRBV5-8	few	TRBJ2-7	TGTGCCACCCAAGAGCGGGGGATCTCCTACGAGCAGTACTTC	CATQERGISYEQYF
TRBD1	TRBV20-1	few	TRBJ2-3	TGCAGTGTAAGAAGACAGGGAACCTCAGATACGCAGTATTTT	CSVRRQGTSDTQYF
-	TRBV7-6	-	TRBJ2-1	TGTGCCAGCAGCTTAGGGAATGCGGCCTCCTACAATGAGCAGTTCTTC	CASSLGNAASYNEQFF
-	TRBV20-1	-	TRBJ1-2	TGCAGTGCTAGGGTGGCAGGGGAGCGCTACACCTTC	CSARVAGERYTF
-	TRBV20-1	-	TRBJ1-6	TGCAGTGCTAAAGGGGGAATAGATTCACCCCTCCACTTT	CSAKGGIDSPLHF
-	TRBV20-1	few	TRBJ2-5	TGCAGTGCTAGTCCCGTAAAAGAGACCCAGTACTTC	CSASPVKETQYF
-	TRBV9	-	TRBJ2-1	TGTGCCAGCAGCGCTGGTACCGGGTCCCCAGGGAATGAGCAGTTCTTC	CASSAGTGSPGNEQFF
TRBD2	TRBV29-1	few	TRBJ2-3	TGCAGCGTTGTGGGACTAGCGGCTACGCAGTATTTT	CSVVGLAATQYF
-	TRBV15	-	TRBJ1-4	TGTGCCACCAGCAGAGCCCTATCGAAAAATGAAAAACTGTTTTTT	CATSRALSKNEKLFF
-	TRBV20-1	few	TRBJ2-3	TGCAGTGCTACCCGCGGGCGGCGCACAGATACGCAGTATTTT	CSATRGRRTDTQYF
-	TRBV6-2/TRBV6-3	few	TRBJ1-1	TGTGCCAGCAGTTACCAGAAGAACACTGAAGCTTTCTTT	CASSYQKNTEAFF
-	TRBV24-1	few	TRBJ1-5	TGTGCCACCAGTGACAGGGTCAATCAGCCCCAGCATTTT	CATSDRVNQPQHF
TRBD1	TRBV20-1	few	TRBJ1-1	TGCAGTGCTAGAGATACCGGGACAGGGGTAACTGAAGCTTTCTTT	CSARDTGTGVTEAFF
-	TRBV6-5	few	TRBJ2-7	TGTGCCAGCGGCCGAGGGAAGCGGGAGCAGTACTTC	CASGRGKREQYF
-	TRBV9	few	TRBJ2-1	TGTGCCAGCAGCGTAGGTGGGGGGAACAATGAGCAGTTCTTC	CASSVGGGNNEQFF
-	TRBV19	-	TRBJ1-3	TGTGCCAGTAAAATCAATGAATTCTCTGGAAACACCATATATTTT	CASKINEFSGNTIYF
-	TRBV19	many	TRBJ1-5	TGTGCCAGTAGGGGATGGGGCAATCAGCCCCAGCATTTT	CASRGWGNQPQHF
TRBD1	TRBV29-1	few	TRBJ1-4	TGCAGCGTTGGTTTCCGACAGGGTGGTAATGAAAAACTGTTTTTT	CSVGFRQGGNEKLFF
-	TRBV2	few	TRBJ2-7	TGTGCCAGCAGTGAAGCTGGGGGGCAGTTCTACGAGCAGTACTTC	CASSEAGGQFYEQYF
-	TRBV18	few	TRBJ2-2	TGTGCCAGCTCACTTACAGCTAACACCGGGGAGCTGTTTTTT	CASSLTANTGELFF
TRBD2	TRBV7-9	few	TRBJ2-1	TGTGCCAGCAGCCCCACCGGGACTAGCGTCGATGAGCAGTTCTTC	CASSPTGTSVDEQFF
-	TRBV20-1	few	TRBJ2-7	TGCAGTGCTAGACCAAGAGGGCCTGGGGTCAGCTCCTACGAGCAGTACTTC	CSARPRGPGVSSYEQYF
TRBD2	TRBV12-3/TRBV12-4	few	TRBJ2-7	TGTGCCAGCAGCCTAACTAGCGACAGAGGCGAGCAGTACTTC	CASSLTSDRGEQYF
-	TRBV12-3/TRBV12-4	-	TRBJ1-1	TGTGCCAGCAGTTTCGCGCGGTACACTGAAGCTTTCTTT	CASSFARYTEAFF
-	TRBV24-1	-	TRBJ2-3	TGTGCCACCAGTGAACCGGACTCCACAGATACGCAGTATTTT	CATSEPDSTDTQYF
TRBD1	TRBV5-1	few	TRBJ1-2	TGCGCCAGCAGCTCCTGGACAGGGGGTTCTTTCCCTGGCTACACCTTC	CASSSWTGGSFPGYTF
-	TRBV7-8	-	TRBJ2-2	TGTGCCAGCAGCGTCTCTAGCGTCCTCACCGGGGAGCTGTTTTTT	CASSVSSVLTGELFF
-	TRBV5-1	few	TRBJ2-7	TGCGCCAGCAGCTCCGGGGGCGGAGACTCCTACGAGCAGTACTTC	CASSSGGGDSYEQYF
TRBD1	TRBV24-1	few	TRBJ1-5	TGTGCCACCAGTGATTCCGGGCAGGGGGCGAGGAGCAATCAGCCCCAGCATTTT	CATSDSGQGARSNQPQHF
TRBD2	TRBV9	-	TRBJ2-1	TGTGCCAGCAGCGTAAAACCTAGCGGATCCTACAATGAGCAGTTCTTC	CASSVKPSGSYNEQFF